This TCR beta chain was profiled in a study of T cells in Graves' hyperthyroidism and ophthalmopathy. Study-wide background: Initial diagnosis, before any treatment, was when peripheral blood was collected.

Aged 18 to 65, the patients had hyperthyroidism that was newly diagnosed and had lasted under 2 months. Clinical symptoms, serum thyroxine, TRAb, thyroid ultrasound and orbital computed tomography informed diagnoses. Looked up from germline, CDR1 is SGHVS and CDR2 is FQNEAQ. The CDR3 has 14 residues. V gave up 6 bases and J gave up 8 bases, with 14 bases separating them. This clonotype was counted a single time. Using RNA transcripts as the source, TCR beta CDR3 regions were amplified. The TCR CDR3 was amplified in a first-round RT-PCR using the HTBI primer set. TCRdb ran MiXCR on the multiplex PCR reads and lists one entry per CDR3 protein. The sample records some 510,000 distinct CDR3 sequences, 20% to 25% being singletons.

This chain connects TRBV7-8 to TRBJ1-6, with no clear D. The specimen sequenced was blood. The clonotype originates from a man between 18 and 29 years old with Graves' hyperthyroidism. DNA of the CDR3: TGTGCCAGCAGTCCGGAGGCATGGCATTCACCCCTCCACTTT. This sequence encodes CASSPEAWHSPLHF.